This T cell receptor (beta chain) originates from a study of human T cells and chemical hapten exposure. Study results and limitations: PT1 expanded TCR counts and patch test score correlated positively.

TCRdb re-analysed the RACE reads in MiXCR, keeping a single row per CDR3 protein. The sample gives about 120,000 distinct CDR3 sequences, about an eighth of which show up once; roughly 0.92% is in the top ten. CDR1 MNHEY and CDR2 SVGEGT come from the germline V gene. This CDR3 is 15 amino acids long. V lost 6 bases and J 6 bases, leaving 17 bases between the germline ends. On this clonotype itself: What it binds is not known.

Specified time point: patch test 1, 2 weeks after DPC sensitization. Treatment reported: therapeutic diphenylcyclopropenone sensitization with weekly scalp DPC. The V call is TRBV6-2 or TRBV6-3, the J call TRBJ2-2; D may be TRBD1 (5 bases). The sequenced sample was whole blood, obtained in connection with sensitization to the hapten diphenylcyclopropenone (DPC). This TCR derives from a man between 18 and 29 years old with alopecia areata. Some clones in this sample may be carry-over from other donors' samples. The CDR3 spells CASRFRALRAGELFF. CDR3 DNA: TGTGCCAGCAGATTCCGGGCCCTCAGGGCCGGGGAGCTGTTTTTT.